The 9 T cell receptor beta chains listed next were all sequenced from one sample in a study of blood T cell repertoires in COVID-19. Profiled with immunoSEQ multiplex PCR; TCRdb holds only in-frame clones, not every one. The data contain 97,000 or so clones, approximately 82% of them singletons. The sample comprised peripheral blood. The receptors here all came from a man aged 55 to 70 with active or convalescent COVID-19.

This clone came up a few times. The gene calls are TRBV28 and TRBJ1-2; 8 bases are shared with TRBD1. V trimming: 6 bases; J trimming: 5 bases; junction bases outside the gene matches: 8. The CDR3 is 14 residues long. Germline loops: CDR1 MDHEN, CDR2 SYDVKM. The CDR3 nucleotides read TGTGCCAGCAGATTTGAGGACAGGGCTTATGGCTACACCTTC. Encoded protein: CASRFEDRAYGYTF.

The V gene is TRBV10-2, the J gene TRBJ2-2; D may be TRBD2 (5 bases). The CDR3 has 15 amino acids. In germline, CDR1 is WSHSY, CDR2 SAAADI. The ends were cut back, 7 bases at V and 4 bases at J, with 16 bases in the middle. CDR3 in amino acids: CASTLSGIGTGELFF. Written as DNA, the CDR3 is TGCGCCAGCACACTCAGCGGCATCGGCACCGGGGAGCTGTTTTTT.

The chain employs TRBV6-5 and TRBJ2-7; 9 bases agree with TRBD1. Germline CDR1 is MNHEY and CDR2 is SVGAGI. The CDR3 covers 14 residues. V was clipped by 6 bases and J by 3 bases; unmatched bases: 6. CDR3: CASRPGTGSYEQYV. The CDR3 nucleotides are TGTGCCAGCAGACCCGGGACAGGGAGCTACGAGCAGTACGTC.

This clone was counted a few times. The gene calls are TRBV29-1 and TRBJ2-1; 7 nucleotides line up with TRBD2. The V and J ends lost 7 bases and 7 bases, in that order; junction bases with no gene match: 13. The CDR3 spans 14 residues. Per the germline V gene, CDR1 is SQVTM and CDR2 is ANQGSEA. The CDR3 protein is CSGSSWEGGNEQFF. For the CDR3, the DNA is TGCAGCGGTTCGAGCTGGGAGGGAGGGAATGAGCAGTTCTTC.

The chain combines TRBV27 with TRBJ2-3; 7 nucleotides align to TRBD1. The CDR3 is 17 residues long. The germline V gene encodes CDR1 MNHEY and CDR2 SMNVEV (reference sequence). J was trimmed by 2 bases and V by 3 bases; bases with no gene match: 11. CDR3: CASSFSTGAPYTDTQYF. In DNA, the CDR3 is TGTGCCAGCAGTTTCTCAACAGGGGCCCCATACACAGATACGCAGTATTTT.

The genes are TRBV5-1 and TRBJ1-1, with TRBD1 matching over 12 bases. The CDR3 totals 16 residues. The germline CDR1 and CDR2 sequences are SGHRS and YFSETQ. V lost 4 bases to trimming and J lost 0 bases; unmatched junction nucleotides: 4. CDR3 residues: CASSQGQGAMNTEAFF. The CDR3 region has the DNA TGCGCCAGCAGCCAGGGACAGGGGGCTATGAACACTGAAGCTTTCTTT. Combining the CDR3 with reference TRBV5-1 and TRBJ1-1 gives the whole variable domain KAGVTQTPRYLIKTRGQQVTLSCSPISGHRSVSWYQQTPGQGLQFLFEYFSETQRNKGNFPGRFSGRQFSNSRSEMNVSTLELGDSALYLCASSQGQGAMNTEAFFGQGTRLTVV.

The chain employs TRBV18 and TRBJ2-1; weak D call: TRBD1 (5 bases). The CDR3 covers 14 residues. V was shortened by 3 bases and J by 5 bases, with 11 bases between the two germline ends. The V gene's germline CDR1 is KGHSH and CDR2 LQKENI. In DNA, the CDR3 is TGTGCCAGCTCACCCCGGGTAGGGGACAATGAGCAGTTCTTC. It specifies CASSPRVGDNEQFF.

The chain recombines TRBV4-3 with TRBJ1-5; D gene uncertain. From germline, CDR1 is LGHNA and CDR2 YSLEER. Between the trimmed V and J ends, which lost 1 base and 3 bases, there was a span of 4 bases. This CDR3 has 13 residues. The CDR3: CASSQATNQPQHF. The CDR3 DNA sequence: TGCGCCAGCAGCCAAGCTACCAATCAGCCCCAGCATTTT.

This clone occurred a few times. The chain carries TRBV4-3 and TRBJ2-1; 7 bases fit TRBD2. V shed 0 bases, J shed 3 bases, and the junction held 8 bases outside the gene matches. The CDR3 is 17 amino acids. Germline lookup yields CDR1 LGHNA and CDR2 YSLEER. CDR3 in amino acids: CASSQEASGQLYNEQFF. CDR3 DNA: TGCGCCAGCAGCCAAGAGGCTAGCGGTCAACTCTACAATGAGCAGTTCTTC.